This T cell receptor (beta chain) comes out of a study of blood T cell repertoires in COVID-19. Study background: The United States, Italy and Spain were the sources of the acute and convalescent COVID-19 samples.

V shed 2 bases and J shed 1 base, with 12 bases lying between them. CDR1 and CDR2 (germline): SGHRS, YFSETQ. This CDR3 is 15 amino acids long. This clone was observed many times. Sequencing used immunoSEQ multiplex PCR; TCRdb keeps in-frame clones, though not all of them. Here the sample spans hundreds of thousands of clones, about four fifths being singletons. A COVID-19 case had been met by exposed participants during the 2 weeks before study entry. V gene TRBV5-1 combines with J gene TRBJ2-5, with D possibly matching TRBD1 (5 bases). The sample comprised PBMCs or T cells enriched from blood (not recorded which). This TCR came from a man aged 35-49 years who had been exposed to COVID-19. CDR3 protein: CASSLQEPVQETQYF. In DNA form, the CDR3 reads TGCGCCAGCAGCTTACAGGAACCCGTCCAAGAGACCCAGTACTTC.